This TCR beta chain comes out of a study of cytomegalovirus exposure and HLA in healthy donors. With regard to this clone: Its antigen is unknown.

General study findings and limits: Generally TCR sequences proved uncommon, though certain public TCRs appeared in numerous donors. Data from an earlier analysis indicated that most TCR beta V segments were productive either about 87% or about 30% of the time.

The PCR ran on 60 Vbeta and 13 Jbeta primers. Some clones are missing from TCRdb's copy, which holds only in-frame ones; the method was immunoSEQ multiplex PCR. The sample lists around 120,000 clones; about 80% were seen once. Germline CDR1 SGHRS, CDR2 YFSETQ. Losses at the gene ends were 4 bases for V and 4 bases for J; bases not matched to a gene: 13. The CDR3 runs 16 residues. The genes are TRBV5-1 and TRBJ2-5, with TRBD1 matching 7 bases. This clonotype was obtained from a male donor in good health and CMV-seronegative. Sequenced: PBMCs. Here the CDR3 reads CASSPFGTGEIETQYF. The DNA of the CDR3 is TGCGCCAGCAGCCCTTTCGGCACAGGGGAAATAGAGACCCAGTACTTC.